This TCR beta chain was captured in a study of T cell repertoires in cytomegalovirus infection. Looked up from germline, CDR1 is SGHTA and CDR2 is FQGTGA. The CDR3 has 13 residues. V was pared by 6 bases and J by 6 bases, with 15 bases between. TCRdb itself ran the reads through MiXCR, one entry per CDR3 protein. The table lists fewer than 350,000 distinct CDR3 sequences, 8% to 9.5% of them singletons. This TCR was recovered from a human donor in good health (CMV status not recorded). Some clones in this sample may be carry-over from other donors' samples. Material: PBMCs. V gene TRBV7-3 combines with J gene TRBJ2-7; D possibly corresponds to TRBD1 (7 bases). The CDR3 loop reads CASSRGQGGEQYF. CDR3 DNA: TGTGCCAGCAGTCGAGGGCAGGGGGGCGAGCAGTACTTC.